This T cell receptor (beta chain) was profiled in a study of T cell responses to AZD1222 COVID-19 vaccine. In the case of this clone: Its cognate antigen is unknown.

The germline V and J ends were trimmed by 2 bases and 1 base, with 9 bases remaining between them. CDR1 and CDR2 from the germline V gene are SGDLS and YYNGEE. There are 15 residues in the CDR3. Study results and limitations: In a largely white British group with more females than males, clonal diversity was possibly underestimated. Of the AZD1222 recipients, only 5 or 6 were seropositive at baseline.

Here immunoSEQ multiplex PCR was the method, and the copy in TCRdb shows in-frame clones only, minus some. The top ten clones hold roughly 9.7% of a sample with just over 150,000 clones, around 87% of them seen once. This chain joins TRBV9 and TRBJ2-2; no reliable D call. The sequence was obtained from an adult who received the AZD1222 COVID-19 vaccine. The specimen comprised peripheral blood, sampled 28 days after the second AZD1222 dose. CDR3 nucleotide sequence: TGTGCCAGCAGCGTTTTTGGGCAGAACACCGGGGAGCTGTTTTTT. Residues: CASSVFGQNTGELFF.